These 27 T cell receptor beta chains were sequenced from one sample in a study of blood T cell repertoires in COVID-19. The table came from immunoSEQ multiplex PCR; TCRdb's copy has only in-frame clones and leaves some out. Of 200,000 to 300,000 clones listed, around 85% are singletons. Specimen: peripheral blood. These receptors all come from a woman in her fifties or sixties with active or convalescent COVID-19.

The chain links TRBV23-1 to TRBJ2-1, with 8 bases that match TRBD2. TRBV23-1 is annotated as an ORF whose role is uncertain. V shed 4 bases and J 8 bases; nucleotides not matched to a gene: 13. The CDR3 totals 16 residues. Written as DNA, the CDR3 is TGCGCCAGCAGTCCCTCAGCGGGAGAGGGGGTGGATGAGCAGTTCTTC. This translates into CASSPSAGEGVDEQFF.

CDR3 loop: CASSLEGTGGGRYTF. The CDR3 DNA is TGCGCCAGCAGCTTGGAGGGGACAGGGGGTGGGCGCTACACCTTC. The gene calls are TRBV5-1 and TRBJ1-2; 11 nucleotides align to TRBD1. Trimming at V came to 0 bases and at J to 9 bases, leaving 7 bases not matched to a gene. Germline CDR1 and CDR2: SGHRS and YFSETQ. This CDR3 comprises 15 residues.

V is TRBV5-1 and J is TRBJ1-1; TRBD1 matches at 11 bases. V shed 0 bases, J shed 0 bases, and the junction held 7 bases outside the gene matches. This CDR3 is built from 18 residues. Germline V gives CDR1 SGHRS, CDR2 YFSETQ. In DNA form, the CDR3 reads TGCGCCAGCAGCTTGGGCGGTGGGACAGGGGGGATGAACACTGAAGCTTTCTTT. Translation gives CASSLGGGTGGMNTEAFF.

The chain is built from TRBV7-9 and TRBJ2-7; 8 nucleotides line up with TRBD2. The CDR3 contains 13 residues. With V trimmed by 8 bases and J by 5 bases, 8 bases remained unmatched. Germline-derived CDR1 and CDR2 are SEHNR and FQNEAQ (reference sequence). Here the CDR3 DNA reads TGTGCCAGCGGCGGACTAGCTTCCCACGAGCAGTACTTC. Translated, it gives CASGGLASHEQYF.

Regarding this clone: Other DNA sequences in the same sample also yield this CDR3. The CDR3 bases are TGTGCCAGCACCTCGGGGGGCCAGCCCCAGCATTTT. Translated, it gives CASTSGGQPQHF. The V gene is TRBV28, the J gene TRBJ1-5; tentatively, D is TRBD1 (6 bases). CDR1 and CDR2 (germline): MDHEN, SYDVKM. V lost 7 bases, J lost 7 bases, and 11 bases lay in between. The CDR3 contains 12 residues.

CDR3 coding DNA: TGTGCCAGCCTAACAGCAGGAGGAAACACCATATATTTT. Translated, it gives CASLTAGGNTIYF. The J gene is TRBJ1-3, the V gene TRBV6-5; D ambiguous. Germline V gives CDR1 MNHEY, CDR2 SVGAGI. V was trimmed by 8 bases and J by 4 bases, leaving 12 bases between them. The CDR3 contains 13 residues.

This clone was detected a few times. The chain links TRBV28 to TRBJ2-3; 13 nucleotides match TRBD2. V lost 5 bases, J lost 5 bases, and 4 bases stayed unmatched. Germline V gene data show CDR1 as MDHEN and CDR2 as SYDVKM. This CDR3 has 15 amino acids. CDR3 bases: TGTGCCAGCAGTCCCTGGACTAGCGGGAGAGATACGCAGTATTTT. Its translation: CASSPWTSGRDTQYF.

A few counts support this clone. The V and J genes are TRBV5-1 and TRBJ2-3; TRBD2 might be the D (5 bases). Looked up from germline, CDR1 is SGHRS and CDR2 is YFSETQ. The CDR3 is made up of 13 amino acids. The CDR3 reads CVHSGIGTDTQYF. The CDR3 nucleotides read TGCGTACACTCGGGGATCGGCACAGATACGCAGTATTTT.

The V call is TRBV15, the J call TRBJ2-7, with 7 bases fitting TRBD1. J was trimmed by 1 base and V by 5 bases; bases with no gene match: 8. The CDR3 covers 15 residues. From germline, CDR1 is LNHNV and CDR2 YYDKDF (reference sequence). The chain's CDR3 is CATSRGQAPSYEQYV. CDR3 sequence (DNA): TGTGCCACCAGCCGTGGACAGGCCCCGTCCTACGAGCAGTACGTC.

The rearrangement uses TRBV4-2 and TRBJ2-7; 9 bases map to TRBD2. CDR1 LGHNA and CDR2 YNFKEQ come from the germline V gene. V shed 1 base and J 4 bases; nucleotides not matched to a gene: 5. The CDR3 is 15 amino acids. This CDR3 reads CASSQGLAGEYEQYF. DNA for the CDR3: TGTGCCAGCAGCCAAGGCTTAGCGGGAGAGTACGAGCAGTACTTC.

This clone has only one observation. This sequence joins TRBV5-4 and TRBJ2-2; TRBD2 matches 7 bases. The CDR3 is made up of 16 amino acids. V gave up 0 bases and J gave up 1 base; unmatched junction bases: 3. CDR1 and CDR2 from the germline V gene are SGHNT and YYREEE (reference sequence). The CDR3 spells CASSLVGRENTGELFF. The CDR3 DNA reads TGTGCCAGCAGCTTGGTGGGGAGGGAGAACACCGGGGAGCTGTTTTTT.

V is TRBV19 and J is TRBJ1-6; TRBD1 is a possible D gene (6 bases). Germline values: CDR1 LNHDA, CDR2 SQIVND (reference sequence). The V gene lost 6 bases and the J gene lost 0 bases, with 15 bases spanning the gap. This CDR3 has 17 residues. CDR3 in amino acids: CASRFQGPSSYNSPLHF. CDR3 nucleotides: TGTGCCAGTAGGTTTCAGGGGCCAAGCTCCTATAATTCACCCCTCCACTTT.

The chain joins TRBV2 to TRBJ1-5, with 9 bases matching TRBD1. The CDR3 totals 14 residues. Per germline, CDR1 SNHLY and CDR2 FYNNEI. The V and J ends lost 7 bases and 5 bases, in that order; junction bases with no gene match: 6. CDR3 residues: CASNGQGSDQPQHF. Here the CDR3 DNA reads TGTGCCAGCAATGGACAGGGGAGTGATCAGCCCCAGCATTTT.

The chain links TRBV24-1 to TRBJ2-1, with 7 bases matching TRBD1. Germline V CDR1 and CDR2: KGHDR, SFDVKD. This CDR3 is 13 amino acids long. J was trimmed by 3 bases and V by 11 bases; bases with no gene match: 6. CDR3 DNA sequence: TGTGCCATCCGGGACAGAAACTACAATGAGCAGTTCTTC. Translation gives CAIRDRNYNEQFF.

J is TRBJ2-3 and V is TRBV28; 12 bases are a match to TRBD2. The ends lost 3 bases at V and 5 bases at J; junction bases unmatched: 9. There are 17 residues in the CDR3. Germline loops: CDR1 MDHEN, CDR2 SYDVKM. The CDR3 nucleotides read TGTGCCAGCAGTTTGGGGGAGACTAGCGGGGGTCGAGATACGCAGTATTTT. Translation: CASSLGETSGGRDTQYF.

This chain connects TRBV7-8 to TRBJ2-2, with TRBD2 matching 8 bases. This CDR3 comprises 16 residues. Per the germline V gene, CDR1 is SGHVS and CDR2 is FQNEAQ. The trim removed 5 bases at V and 1 base at J, leaving 6 bases unmatched. CDR3 bases: TGTGCCAGCAGCCACGGTAGCGGGGTGAACACCGGGGAGCTGTTTTTT. Its protein is CASSHGSGVNTGELFF.

The chain links TRBV19 to TRBJ1-4; D is perhaps TRBD1 (6 bases). Trimming removed 1 base at V and 1 base at J, with 13 bases between. From germline, CDR1 is LNHDA and CDR2 SQIVND (reference sequence). This CDR3 has 17 residues. The CDR3 loop is CASSIGRGGGTNEKLFF. CDR3 sequence (DNA): TGTGCCAGTAGTATAGGCAGGGGCGGAGGAACTAATGAAAAACTGTTTTTT.

V gene TRBV6-5 combines with J gene TRBJ2-7; the match to TRBD1 covers 9 bases. This CDR3 is built from 13 residues. Germline V gene lookup returns CDR1 MNHEY and CDR2 SVGAGI. Trimming took 6 bases from V and 2 from J; bases not matched to a gene: 2. In DNA form, the CDR3 reads TGTGCCAGCAGGGGACAGGGAACCTACGAGCAGTACTTC. This codes for CASRGQGTYEQYF.

This chain connects TRBV10-3 to TRBJ2-1; D perhaps matches TRBD2 (6 bases). Per germline, CDR1 ENHRY and CDR2 SYGVKD. Trimming shortened V by 3 bases and J by 8 bases, and 17 bases separated the two germline ends. The CDR3 spans 15 residues. The CDR3 is CAISDWSGGDYEQFF. The CDR3 DNA reads as TGTGCCATCAGTGATTGGAGCGGAGGGGACTATGAGCAGTTCTTC.

The chain carries TRBV5-1 and TRBJ2-4; 8 bases match TRBD1. J was trimmed by 3 bases and V by 0 bases; bases with no gene match: 5. The V gene's germline CDR1 is SGHRS and CDR2 YFSETQ. The CDR3 has 16 amino acids. As DNA, the CDR3 is TGCGCCAGCAGCTTGGGGACAGGGATGGACAAAAACATTCAGTACTTC. Translating gives CASSLGTGMDKNIQYF. Based on the CDR3 plus reference TRBV5-1 and TRBJ2-4, the full variable domain is KAGVTQTPRYLIKTRGQQVTLSCSPISGHRSVSWYQQTPGQGLQFLFEYFSETQRNKGNFPGRFSGRQFSNSRSEMNVSTLELGDSALYLCASSLGTGMDKNIQYFGAGTRLSVL.

The chain recombines TRBV3-1 (or the pseudogene TRBV3-2) with TRBJ2-2; D not certain. The CDR3 has 15 amino acids. The ends were cut back, 1 base at V and 2 bases at J, with 8 bases in the middle. Germline V gives CDR1 LGHDT, CDR2 YNNKEL (reference sequence). The chain's CDR3 is CASSQGRVNTGELFF. CDR3 DNA: TGTGCCAGCAGCCAAGGTCGCGTAAACACCGGGGAGCTGTTTTTT.

V usage is TRBV7-9 and J usage is TRBJ2-3; 8 bases are shared with TRBD1. Germline CDR1 is SEHNR and CDR2 is FQNEAQ (reference sequence). J was trimmed by 4 bases and V by 3 bases; bases with no gene match: 3. The CDR3 is made up of 14 amino acids. CDR3 residues: CASSFTTGADTQYF. In DNA, the CDR3 is TGTGCCAGCAGCTTTACGACAGGGGCAGATACGCAGTATTTT.

The chain links TRBV4-2 to TRBJ2-5; possible D gene TRBD1, 5 bases. The ends were cut back, 0 bases at V and 5 bases at J, with 16 bases in the middle. Germline V lookup: CDR1 LGHNA, CDR2 YNFKEQ. The CDR3 contains 16 residues. This chain's CDR3 is CASSQDGAREMETQYF. The CDR3 bases are TGTGCCAGCAGCCAAGATGGGGCTAGGGAAATGGAGACCCAGTACTTC.

This chain uses TRBV5-6 with TRBJ1-1; D might be TRBD1 (5 bases). V dropped 3 bases and J dropped 6 bases, with 6 bases sitting between them. The CDR3 runs 11 residues. Germline values: CDR1 SGHDT, CDR2 YYEEEE. In nucleotides, the CDR3 is TGTGCCAGCAGCTGGGGGGCTGAAGCTTTCTTT. Residues: CASSWGAEAFF. The whole variable domain, filled in from reference TRBV5-6 and TRBJ1-1, reads DAGVTQSPTHLIKTRGQQVTLRCSPKSGHDTVSWYQQALGQGPQFIFQYYEEEERQRGNFPDRFSGHQFPNYSSELNVNALLLGDSALYLCASSWGAEAFFGQGTRLTVV.

Here the CDR3 DNA reads TGTGCCAGCAGCCCCAGGCTAGCGGGAGTTGAAGGAGAGACCCAGTACTTC. Protein: CASSPRLAGVEGETQYF. The chain recombines TRBV11-3 with TRBJ2-5, with TRBD2 identical over 10 bases. This CDR3 has 17 residues. Germline assignment: CDR1 SGHNT and CDR2 YENEEA. The V and J ends lost 5 bases and 4 bases, in that order; junction bases with no gene match: 13.

The V and J genes are TRBV7-9 and TRBJ1-1; possible D gene TRBD1, 5 bases. Germline V gene sequence: CDR1 SEHNR, CDR2 FQNEAQ (reference sequence). With 5 bases removed from V and 0 bases from J, the gap between germline ends came to 13 bases. The CDR3 extends over 15 amino acids. CDR3 residues: CASSTGLSLNTEAFF. The CDR3 nucleotides are TGTGCCAGCAGCACAGGTCTCAGTTTGAACACTGAAGCTTTCTTT.

The chain joins TRBV5-1 to TRBJ2-1, with D possibly TRBD1 on 5 matching bases. V dropped 0 bases and J dropped 3 bases, with 10 bases sitting between them. CDR1 and CDR2 from the germline V gene are SGHRS and YFSETQ. The CDR3 extends over 15 amino acids. CDR3 coding DNA: TGCGCCAGCAGCTTGGTCGACAGAGACTACAATGAGCAGTTCTTC. As protein: CASSLVDRDYNEQFF.